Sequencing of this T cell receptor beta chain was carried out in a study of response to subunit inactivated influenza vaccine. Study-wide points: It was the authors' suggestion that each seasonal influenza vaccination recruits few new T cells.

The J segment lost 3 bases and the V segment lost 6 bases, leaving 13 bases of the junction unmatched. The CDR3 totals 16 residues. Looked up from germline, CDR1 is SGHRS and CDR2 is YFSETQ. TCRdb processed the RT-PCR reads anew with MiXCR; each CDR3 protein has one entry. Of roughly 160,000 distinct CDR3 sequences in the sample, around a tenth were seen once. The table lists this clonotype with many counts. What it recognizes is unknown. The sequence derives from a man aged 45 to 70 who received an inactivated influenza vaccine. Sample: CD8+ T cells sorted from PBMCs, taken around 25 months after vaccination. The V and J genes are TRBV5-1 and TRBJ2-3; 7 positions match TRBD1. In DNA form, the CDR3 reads TGCGCCAGCAATAACTGGCCGGGACAGATTACAGATACGCAGTATTTT. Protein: CASNNWPGQITDTQYF.